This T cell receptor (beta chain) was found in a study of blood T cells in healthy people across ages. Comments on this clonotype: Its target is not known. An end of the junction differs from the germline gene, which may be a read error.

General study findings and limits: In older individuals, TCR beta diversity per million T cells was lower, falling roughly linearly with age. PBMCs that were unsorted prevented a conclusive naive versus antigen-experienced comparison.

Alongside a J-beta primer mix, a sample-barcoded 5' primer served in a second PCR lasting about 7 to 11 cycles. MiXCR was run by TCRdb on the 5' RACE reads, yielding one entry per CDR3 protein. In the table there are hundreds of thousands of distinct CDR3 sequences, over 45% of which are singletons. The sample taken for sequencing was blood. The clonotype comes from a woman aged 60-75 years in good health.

The CDR3 DNA sequence: TGTGCCAGCGGTCCGACTAGCGGGGGGATCTACAATGAGGAGTTCTTC. Protein product: CASGPTSGGIYNEEFF. The rearrangement uses TRBV11-2 and TRBJ2-1, with 13 bases that match TRBD2. CDR3 size: 16 residues. Per germline, CDR1 SGHAT and CDR2 FQNNGV. The variable domain in full, with the rest retrieved from reference TRBV11-2 and TRBJ2-1, is EAGVAQSPRYKIIEKRQSVAFWCNPISGHATLYWYQQILGQGPKLLIQFQNNGVVDDSQLPKDRFSAERLKGVDSTLKIQPAKLEDSAVYLCASGPTSGGIYNEEFFGPGTRLTVL.